Here is one T cell receptor beta chain with its context. Its target is not known. One end of the junction is discordant with germline, which a read error may explain. In germline, CDR1 is SSHAT, CDR2 FNYEAQ (reference sequence). The CDR3 spans 14 residues. An immunoSEQ assay, version v3.0, was performed at survey level. Sequencing was intended to reach 40,000-50,000 T-cell genomes per sample. Produced via immunoSEQ multiplex PCR; TCRdb's table is partial and in-frame only. The table includes 25,000 to 30,000 clones, about 95% detected once. Only United States sites treated participants with HIV. This sample is drawn from a study of long-term antiretroviral therapy in people with HIV. Findings of the study overall: Adherence to ART, viral resistance and therapy changes lacked any data. Whichever time point was examined, clones expanded before ART dominated the repertoire.

The chain carries TRBV7-7 and TRBJ2-3; D is unclear. Sequencing used unsorted PBMCs, obtained 5.3 years after starting antiretroviral therapy. This clonotype was sampled from a young man with HIV. The CDR3 loop reads CASTGRHDTDTQYF. The CDR3 DNA sequence: TGTGCTAGCACCGGCCGGCACGACACAGATACGCAGTATTTT.